These 19 T cell receptor beta chains were all obtained from the same sample, sequenced in a study of CD8 T cells in Susac syndrome. RNA, at roughly 0.5 to 1 ug, was reverse transcribed with random hexamers. MiXCR, run by TCRdb on the immunoSEQ multiplex PCR reads, gives a single entry per CDR3 protein. In the table there are 200,000 or so distinct CDR3 sequences, about 95% of which are singletons. Material: CD8+ T cells from PBMCs. These receptors were obtained from a human donor with Susac syndrome.

The V and J genes are TRBV15 and TRBJ2-1; maybe TRBD1 (5 bases). The germline V and J ends were trimmed by 5 bases and 8 bases, with 13 bases remaining between them. The germline gives CDR1 LNHNV, CDR2 YYDKDF (reference sequence). This CDR3 is built from 13 residues. CDR3 loop: CATSDRRHDEQFF. The CDR3 DNA sequence: TGTGCCACCAGCGACAGACGGCACGATGAGCAGTTCTTC.

This clonotype was recorded only once. The CDR3 DNA is TGTGCCAGCATCGCCCTATCCGGGGGGGCCCAGTTCTTC. This encodes CASIALSGGAQFF. The chain links TRBV12-3 or TRBV12-4 to TRBJ2-1; 8 bases match TRBD2. The ends lost 7 bases at V and 13 bases at J; junction bases unmatched: 12. The CDR3 has 13 residues.

As DNA, the CDR3 is TGTGCCTGGAGAGGAAAGCCGGGACAGACCAACACTGAAGCTTTCTTT. Its translation is CAWRGKPGQTNTEAFF. The chain joins TRBV30 to TRBJ1-1; 7 bases align to TRBD1. Germline-derived CDR1 and CDR2 are GTSNPN and SVGIG (reference sequence). The CDR3 spans 16 residues. The V gene end was trimmed by 3 bases and the J gene end by 2 bases; junction bases not matched to a gene: 12.

The V call is TRBV11-1, the J call TRBJ2-3; 13 bases map to TRBD2. Germline CDR1 reads SGHAT; CDR2 reads FQDESV (reference sequence). This CDR3 has 17 amino acids. The junction had 8 bases not matched to a gene; V was cut back by 5 bases and J by 3 bases. The CDR3 DNA is TGTGCCAGCAGCCCTGAATGGACTAGCGGGGGTACAGATACGCAGTATTTT. This sequence encodes CASSPEWTSGGTDTQYF.

The chain uses TRBV9 and TRBJ2-7, with unresolved D. Trimming took off 0 bases at V and 2 bases at J, with 6 bases between the two ends. Germline CDR1 reads SGDLS; CDR2 reads YYNGEE. This CDR3 is built from 13 residues. In DNA form, the CDR3 reads TGTGCCAGCAGCGTAGCCCCCGCCTACGAGCAGTACTTC. This sequence encodes CASSVAPAYEQYF.

The chain carries TRBV7-8 and TRBJ1-2; D is ambiguous. V lost 6 bases and J 3 bases, leaving 11 bases between the germline ends. Germline V CDR1 and CDR2: SGHVS, FQNEAQ. The CDR3 has 13 residues. This CDR3 reads CASSTDTYYGYTF. The CDR3 DNA reads as TGTGCCAGCAGTACGGATACTTACTATGGCTACACCTTC.

CDR3: CASSLPRDYEQYF. CDR3 DNA sequence: TGTGCCAGCAGCTTGCCCAGGGACTACGAGCAGTACTTC. The rearrangement uses TRBV5-6 and TRBJ2-7, with a possible D match to TRBD1 (5 bases). This CDR3 has 13 amino acids. Trimming shortened V by 1 base and J by 3 bases, and 8 bases separated the two germline ends. Germline V CDR1 and CDR2: SGHDT, YYEEEE.

The gene calls are TRBV15 and TRBJ2-6; 9 bases fit TRBD2. Germline lookup yields CDR1 LNHNV and CDR2 YYDKDF (reference sequence). The J segment lost 0 bases and the V segment lost 5 bases, leaving 5 bases of the junction unmatched. The CDR3 has 17 amino acids. The CDR3 loop is CATSGGLAVSGANVLTF. The DNA for the CDR3 is TGTGCCACCAGCGGGGGACTAGCTGTCTCTGGGGCCAACGTCCTGACTTTC. The complete variable domain, with remaining parts taken from reference TRBV15 and TRBJ2-6, reads DAMVIQNPRYQVTQFGKPVTLSCSQTLNHNVMYWYQQKSSQAPKLLFHYYDKDFNNEADTPDNFQSRRPNTSFCFLDIRSPGLGDTAMYLCATSGGLAVSGANVLTFGAGSRLTVL.

For the CDR3, the DNA is TGTGCCAGCAGTTACTCAGCGGGAGGTCGGTACCAAGAGACCCAGTACTTC. Translation: CASSYSAGGRYQETQYF. The chain employs TRBV6-2 or TRBV6-3 and TRBJ2-5, with 9 bases that match TRBD2. V lost 0 bases, J lost 0 bases, and 5 bases stayed unmatched. Germline V gene lookup returns CDR1 MNHEY and CDR2 SVGEGT. This CDR3 region has 17 residues.

The rearrangement uses TRBV28 and TRBJ2-7; D is ambiguous. The germline gives CDR1 MDHEN, CDR2 SYDVKM. The CDR3 has 14 amino acids. The V and J ends lost 2 bases and 5 bases respectively, with 13 bases between them. The CDR3 sequence: CASSLRNGFHEQYF. CDR3 coding DNA: TGTGCCAGCAGTTTAAGGAATGGTTTCCACGAGCAGTACTTC. The full variable domain, rest sourced from reference TRBV28 and TRBJ2-7, is DVKVTQSSRYLVKRTGEKVFLECVQDMDHENMFWYRQDPGLGLRLIYFSYDVKMKEKGDIPEGYSVSREKKERFSLILESASTNQTSMYLCASSLRNGFHEQYFGPGTRLTVT.

This clonotype was found once. The J gene is TRBJ1-2, the V gene TRBV30, with D maybe TRBD1 (6 bases). The V gene's germline CDR1 is GTSNPN and CDR2 SVGIG (reference sequence). This CDR3 is 15 amino acids long. With 3 bases removed from V and 4 bases from J, the gap between germline ends came to 18 bases. The CDR3 nucleotides are TGTGCCTGGAGGGCAACAGGGAAGAAAGGCTATGGCTACACCTTC. Its translation: CAWRATGKKGYGYTF.

The chain joins TRBV30 to TRBJ2-7; D is perhaps TRBD2 (5 bases). V lost 0 bases, J lost 9 bases, and 12 bases lay in between. The CDR3 has 12 residues. Germline assignment: CDR1 GTSNPN and CDR2 SVGIG (reference sequence). The CDR3 region is CAWSVGGVGQYF. DNA of the CDR3: TGTGCCTGGAGTGTAGGAGGAGTAGGGCAGTACTTC. The variable domain in full, completed from reference TRBV30 and TRBJ2-7, reads SQTIHQWPATLVQPVGSPLSLECTVEGTSNPNLYWYRQAAGRGLQLLFYSVGIGQISSEVPQNLSASRPQDRQFILSSKKLLLSDSGFYLCAWSVGGVGQYFGPGTRLTVT.

CDR3 DNA sequence: TGTGCCACCAGCCAGGGACTAGAGAGCACAGATACGCAGTATTTT. Amino acid sequence: CATSQGLESTDTQYF. V usage is TRBV24-1 and J usage is TRBJ2-3; TRBD2 agrees at 8 bases. CDR3 length: 15 residues. Germline V gene sequence: CDR1 KGHDR, CDR2 SFDVKD. V shed 7 bases, J shed 0 bases, and the junction held 5 bases outside the gene matches.

The J gene is TRBJ2-5, the V gene TRBV3-1; 10 bases are a match to TRBD1. With 1 base clipped from V and 5 bases from J, the junction kept 19 bases outside the gene matches. The germline V gene has CDR1 LGHDT and CDR2 YNNKEL (reference sequence). The CDR3 covers 20 residues. The CDR3 DNA is TGTGCCAGCAGCCAAGGATCCGGGACAGGGGTTCGACAGAGGGCGGAGACCCAGTACTTC. Translated, it gives CASSQGSGTGVRQRAETQYF.

The V call is TRBV7-2, the J call TRBJ2-1; D gene ambiguous. The germline CDR1 and CDR2 sequences are SGHTA and FQGNSA. The CDR3 runs 11 residues. The V and J ends lost 4 bases and 7 bases respectively, with 5 bases between them. CDR3 DNA: TGTGCCAGCAGCTACTGGAATGAGCAGTTCTTC. Its protein product is CASSYWNEQFF.

The V and J genes are TRBV14 and TRBJ2-2; no firm D call. Germline loops: CDR1 SGHDN, CDR2 FVKESK. Trimming cost V 1 base and J 3 bases, with 6 bases left between them. The CDR3 sequence is 14 residues long. Written as DNA, the CDR3 is TGTGCCAGCAGCCAAGTCACTTACACCGGGGAGCTGTTTTTT. Amino acids: CASSQVTYTGELFF. The whole variable domain, filled in from reference TRBV14 and TRBJ2-2, reads EAGVTQFPSHSVIEKGQTVTLRCDPISGHDNLYWYRRVMGKEIKFLLHFVKESKQDESGMPNNRFLAERTGGTYSTLKVQPAELEDSGVYFCASSQVTYTGELFFGEGSRLTVL.

The rearrangement joins TRBV29-1 to TRBJ2-7; 8 bases match TRBD1. CDR3 length equals 13 residues. The ends lost 3 bases at V and 6 bases at J; junction bases unmatched: 7. Per the germline V gene, CDR1 is SQVTM and CDR2 is ANQGSEA. The CDR3 coding sequence is TGCAGCGTTGAGCCCGGGACAGGCAGCGAGCAGTACTTC. This translates into CSVEPGTGSEQYF.

V gene TRBV4-1 combines with J gene TRBJ2-3, with D perhaps matching TRBD1 (5 bases). This CDR3 has 16 amino acids. The germline gives CDR1 MGHRA, CDR2 YSYEKL. V lost 1 base, J lost 6 bases, and 17 bases lay in between. The CDR3 DNA reads as TGCGCCAGCAGCCAAGTCGTGACAGACCTCCCCGATACGCAGTATTTT. Protein: CASSQVVTDLPDTQYF.

This chain joins TRBV3-1 and TRBJ2-3, with 15 bases aligning to TRBD2. Germline CDR1 is LGHDT and CDR2 is YNNKEL (reference sequence). Germline trimming cut 5 bases from V and 0 bases from J; bases unmatched to any gene: 9. The CDR3 totals 19 residues. The CDR3 spells CASSGGTSGGRSSTDTQYF. The CDR3 DNA reads TGTGCCAGCAGCGGAGGGACTAGCGGGGGGCGCTCTAGCACAGATACGCAGTATTTT.